The rows below give T cell receptor beta chains drawn from one sample of a study of cytomegalovirus exposure and HLA in healthy donors. Profiling relied on immunoSEQ multiplex PCR, and the TCRdb table lists in-frame clones only, not all of them. Of roughly 180,000 clones listed, roughly 82% were seen once; the top ten hold 1.5% to 1.9%. Sequencing was done on a sample of PBMCs. Every receptor here comes from a man aged 40-49 years in good health and CMV-seronegative. Both conserved end residues are part of each CDR3. Fields, in order: V gene, D gene, clone size, J gene, CDR3 DNA, CDR3 protein. A D gene is named only where the DNA matches it firmly. Some rows have no size entry. The others give once, few or many, or a class for an expanded clone.

TRBV30	TRBD1	NA	TRBJ2-3	TGTGCCTGGAACCCAAGTGGGACAGCCACGGGGATGCAGTATTTT	CAWNPSGTATGMQYF
TRBV28	NA	NA	TRBJ1-2	TGTGCCAGCAGTCAAAATGGCAGATTCTATGGCTACACCTTC	CASSQNGRFYGYTF
TRBV19	TRBD1	NA	TRBJ2-1	TGTGCCAGTAGTCGGGGACAGTCAACAAATGAGCAGTTCTTC	CASSRGQSTNEQFF
TRBV7-9	NA	NA	TRBJ2-1	TGTGCCAGCAGCCCGGGCAATGAGCAGTTCTTC	CASSPGNEQFF
TRBV7-9	NA	NA	TRBJ2-2	TGTGCCAGCAGCTTGGGGAGACAGAACACCGGGGAGCTGTTTTTT	CASSLGRQNTGELFF
TRBV4-1	TRBD2	NA	TRBJ2-1	TGCGCCAGCAGCCAAGATAGAGGGACTAGCGGGGGAGATGAGCAGTTCTTC	CASSQDRGTSGGDEQFF
TRBV28	NA	NA	TRBJ2-7	TGTGCCAGCAGTTTAACCTCCGACAGGTCCACTTACGAGCAGTACTTC	CASSLTSDRSTYEQYF
TRBV10-1	NA	once	TRBJ2-1	TGCGCCAGCAGTGAGCCGCCTCGGGATCCGGACGGACGACGAGTCGAGCAGTTCTTC	CASSEPPRDPDGRRVEQFF
TRBV4-1	NA	once	TRBJ2-3	TGCGCCAGCAGCCATCGCGAGACGGGACGGGAGAAGGGCACAGATACGCAGTATTTT	CASSHRETGREKGTDTQYF
TRBV30	NA	few	TRBJ1-4	TGTGCCTCGGGGGGACCGGTCGAGAAAATGTCACTGTTTTTT	CASGGPVEKMSLFF
TRBV6-6	NA	NA	TRBJ1-1	TGTGCCAGCAGCCCGAAGAGGCAGTACACTGAAGCTTTCTTT	CASSPKRQYTEAFF
TRBV11-2	TRBD1	NA	TRBJ2-2	TGTGCCAGCAGCACCTACGACAGGGCAAGGGAGCTGTTTTTT	CASSTYDRARELFF
TRBV7-6	NA	NA	TRBJ2-5	TGTGCCAGCAGTACCGGACAGAGAGAGACCCAGTACTTC	CASSTGQRETQYF
TRBV7-9	NA	NA	TRBJ1-1	TGTGCCAGCTTAGACACCGGTTTGGGCACTGAAGCTTTCTTT	CASLDTGLGTEAFF
TRBV5-1	TRBD1	few	TRBJ2-4	TGCGCCAGCAGCTTGGTAACCGGGACAGGGAAGAGAAACATTCAGTACTTC	CASSLVTGTGKRNIQYF
TRBV5-8	TRBD1	NA	TRBJ1-4	TGTGCCAGCAGACCCGGGACAGGGGGCTTGCGGCGAGAAAAACTGTTTTTT	CASRPGTGGLRREKLFF
TRBV4-3	NA	NA	TRBJ2-3	TGCGCCAGCGGGCGGGCAGATACGCAGTATTTT	CASGRADTQYF
TRBV5-1	NA	NA	TRBJ2-1	TGCGCCAGCAGCCGGGGATGGGGCAATGAGCAGTTCTTC	CASSRGWGNEQFF
TRBV4-2	TRBD1	NA	TRBJ2-7	TGTGCCAGCAGCGCCCCGGGACAGGGCGGCTACGAGCAGTACTTC	CASSAPGQGGYEQYF